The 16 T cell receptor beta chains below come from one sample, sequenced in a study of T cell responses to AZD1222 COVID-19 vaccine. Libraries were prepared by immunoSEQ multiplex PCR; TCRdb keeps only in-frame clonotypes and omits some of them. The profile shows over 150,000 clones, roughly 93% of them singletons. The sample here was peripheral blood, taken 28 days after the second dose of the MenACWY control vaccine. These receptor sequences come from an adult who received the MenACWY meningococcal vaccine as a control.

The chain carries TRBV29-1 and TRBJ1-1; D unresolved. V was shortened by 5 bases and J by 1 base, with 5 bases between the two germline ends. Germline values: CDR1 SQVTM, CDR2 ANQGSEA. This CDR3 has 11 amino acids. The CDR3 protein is CSVIPNTEAFF. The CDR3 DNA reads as TGCAGCGTTATCCCGAACACTGAAGCTTTCTTT. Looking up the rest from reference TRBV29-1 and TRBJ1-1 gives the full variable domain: SAVISQKPSRDICQRGTSLTIQCQVDSQVTMMFWYRQQPGQSLTLIATANQGSEATYESGFVIDKFPISRPNLTFSTLTVSNMSPEDSSIYLCSVIPNTEAFFGQGTRLTVV.

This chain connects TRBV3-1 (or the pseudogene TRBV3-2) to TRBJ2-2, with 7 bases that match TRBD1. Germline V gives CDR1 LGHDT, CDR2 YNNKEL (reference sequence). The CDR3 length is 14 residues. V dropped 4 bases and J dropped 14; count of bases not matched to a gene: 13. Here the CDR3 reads CASSRDGQAVFLFF. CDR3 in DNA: TGTGCCAGCAGCCGGGATGGACAGGCCGTATTTCTGTTTTTT.

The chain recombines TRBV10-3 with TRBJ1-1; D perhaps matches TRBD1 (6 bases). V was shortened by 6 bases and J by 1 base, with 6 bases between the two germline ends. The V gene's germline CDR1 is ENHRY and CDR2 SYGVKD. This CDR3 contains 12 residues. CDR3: CAISRGNTEAFF. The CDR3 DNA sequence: TGTGCCATCAGCAGGGGGAACACTGAAGCTTTCTTT.

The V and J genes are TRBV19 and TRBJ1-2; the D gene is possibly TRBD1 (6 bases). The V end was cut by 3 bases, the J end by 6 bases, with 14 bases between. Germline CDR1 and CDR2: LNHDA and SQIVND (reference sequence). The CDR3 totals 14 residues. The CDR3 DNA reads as TGTGCCAGTAGTATGGGGACACCGGTAAATGGCTACACCTTC. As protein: CASSMGTPVNGYTF.

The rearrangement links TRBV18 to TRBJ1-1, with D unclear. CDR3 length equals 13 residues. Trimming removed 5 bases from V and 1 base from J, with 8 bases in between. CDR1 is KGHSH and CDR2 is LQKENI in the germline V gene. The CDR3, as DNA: TGTGCCAGCTCAACCCTCCAGAACACTGAAGCTTTCTTT. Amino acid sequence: CASSTLQNTEAFF.

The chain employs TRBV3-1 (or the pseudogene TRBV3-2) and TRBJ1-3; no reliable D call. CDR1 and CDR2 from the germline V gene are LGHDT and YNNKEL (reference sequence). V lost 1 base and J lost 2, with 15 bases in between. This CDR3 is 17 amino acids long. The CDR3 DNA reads TGTGCCAGCAGCCAAGTCCTAACTGGACGGACTGGAAACACCATATATTTT. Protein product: CASSQVLTGRTGNTIYF.

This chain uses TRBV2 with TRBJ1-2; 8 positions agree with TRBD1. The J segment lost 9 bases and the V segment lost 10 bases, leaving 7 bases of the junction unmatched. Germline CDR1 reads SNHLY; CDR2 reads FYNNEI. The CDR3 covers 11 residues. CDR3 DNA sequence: TGTGCCATAACCGGGACAGGACGCTACACCTTC. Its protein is CAITGTGRYTF.

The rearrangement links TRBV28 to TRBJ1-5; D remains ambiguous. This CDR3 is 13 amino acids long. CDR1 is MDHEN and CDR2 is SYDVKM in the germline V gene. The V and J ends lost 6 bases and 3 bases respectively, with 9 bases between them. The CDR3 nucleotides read TGTGCCAGCAGCCTCCAGCACAATCAGCCCCAGCATTTT. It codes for CASSLQHNQPQHF. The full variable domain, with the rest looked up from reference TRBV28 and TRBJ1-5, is DVKVTQSSRYLVKRTGEKVFLECVQDMDHENMFWYRQDPGLGLRLIYFSYDVKMKEKGDIPEGYSVSREKKERFSLILESASTNQTSMYLCASSLQHNQPQHFGDGTRLSIL.

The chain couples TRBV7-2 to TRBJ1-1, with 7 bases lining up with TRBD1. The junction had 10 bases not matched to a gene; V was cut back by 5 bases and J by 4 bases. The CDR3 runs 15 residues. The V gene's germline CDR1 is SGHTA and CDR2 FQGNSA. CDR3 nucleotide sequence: TGTGCCAGCAGCCCCTACCGACAGGGTGGCACTGAAGCTTTCTTT. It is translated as CASSPYRQGGTEAFF.

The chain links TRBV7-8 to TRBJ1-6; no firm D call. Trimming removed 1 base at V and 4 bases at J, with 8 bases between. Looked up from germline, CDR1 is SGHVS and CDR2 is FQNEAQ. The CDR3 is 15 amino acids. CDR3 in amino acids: CASSLESQYNSPLHF. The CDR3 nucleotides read TGTGCCAGCAGCTTAGAAAGCCAGTATAATTCACCCCTCCACTTT. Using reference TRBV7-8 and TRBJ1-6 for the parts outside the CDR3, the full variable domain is GAGVSQSPRYKVAKRGQDVALRCDPISGHVSLFWYQQALGQGPEFLTYFQNEAQLDKSGLPSDRFFAERPEGSVSTLKIQRTQQEDSAVYLCASSLESQYNSPLHFGNGTRLTVT.

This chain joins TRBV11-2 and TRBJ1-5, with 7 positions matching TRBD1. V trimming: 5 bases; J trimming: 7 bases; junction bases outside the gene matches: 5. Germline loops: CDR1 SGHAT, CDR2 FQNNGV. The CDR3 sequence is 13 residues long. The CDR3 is CASSPYRGQPQHF. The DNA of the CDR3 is TGTGCCAGCAGCCCCTACAGGGGACAGCCCCAGCATTTT. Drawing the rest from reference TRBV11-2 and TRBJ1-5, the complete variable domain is EAGVAQSPRYKIIEKRQSVAFWCNPISGHATLYWYQQILGQGPKLLIQFQNNGVVDDSQLPKDRFSAERLKGVDSTLKIQPAKLEDSAVYLCASSPYRGQPQHFGDGTRLSIL.

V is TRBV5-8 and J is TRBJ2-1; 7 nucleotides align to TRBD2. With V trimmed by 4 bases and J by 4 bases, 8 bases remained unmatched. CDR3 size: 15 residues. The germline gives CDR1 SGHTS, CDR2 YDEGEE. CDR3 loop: CASSPVGEGYNEQFF. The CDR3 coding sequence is TGTGCCAGCAGCCCTGTGGGGGAGGGTTACAATGAGCAGTTCTTC.

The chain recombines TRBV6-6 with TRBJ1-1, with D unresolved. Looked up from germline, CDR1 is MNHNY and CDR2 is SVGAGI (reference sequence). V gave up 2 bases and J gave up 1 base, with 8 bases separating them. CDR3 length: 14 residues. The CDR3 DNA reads TGTGCCAGCAGTTACACGCGAGGGAACACTGAAGCTTTCTTT. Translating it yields CASSYTRGNTEAFF.

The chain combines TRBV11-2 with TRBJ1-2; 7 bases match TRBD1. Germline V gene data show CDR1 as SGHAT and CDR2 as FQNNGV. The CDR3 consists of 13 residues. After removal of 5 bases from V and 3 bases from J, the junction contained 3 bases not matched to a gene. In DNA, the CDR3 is TGTGCCAGCAGCCCCACAGGGGACTATGGCTACACCTTC. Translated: CASSPTGDYGYTF.

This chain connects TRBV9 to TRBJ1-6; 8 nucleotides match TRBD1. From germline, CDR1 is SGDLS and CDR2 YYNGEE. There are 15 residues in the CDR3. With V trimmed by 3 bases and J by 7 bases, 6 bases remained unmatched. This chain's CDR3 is CASSARTGTNSPLHF. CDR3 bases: TGTGCCAGCAGCGCAAGGACAGGGACAAATTCACCCCTCCACTTT.

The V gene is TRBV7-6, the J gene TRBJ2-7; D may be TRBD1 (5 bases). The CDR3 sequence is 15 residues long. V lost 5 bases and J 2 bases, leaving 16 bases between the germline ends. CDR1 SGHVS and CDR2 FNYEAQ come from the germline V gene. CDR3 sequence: CASSPQGAGTYEQYF. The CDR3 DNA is TGTGCCAGCAGCCCCCAAGGGGCTGGAACCTACGAGCAGTACTTC.